These 31 T cell receptor beta chains were all obtained from the same sample, sequenced in a study of T cells after yellow fever vaccination. TCRdb reprocessed the 5' RACE reads via MiXCR and lists one record per CDR3 protein. The sample yields some 160,000 distinct CDR3 sequences, over 7% seen once. This specimen consisted of CD8+ T cells sorted from PBMCs, obtained 45 days after the yellow fever booster vaccination. The receptors here all came from a man aged 18 to 29 who received the YFV17D yellow fever vaccine.

The chain employs TRBV4-1 and TRBJ1-1; D possibly corresponds to TRBD1 (5 bases). The CDR3 spans 15 residues. Deletions cut 1 base from V and 2 bases from J, with 11 bases between. The germline V gene has CDR1 MGHRA and CDR2 YSYEKL. The CDR3 here is CASSQGPGGNTEAFF. In DNA form, the CDR3 reads TGCGCCAGCAGCCAAGGCCCGGGGGGTAACACTGAAGCTTTCTTT.

The chain has TRBV27 and TRBJ1-1; weak D call: TRBD1 (6 bases). Trimming shortened V by 1 base and J by 4 bases, and 13 bases separated the two germline ends. CDR1 MNHEY and CDR2 SMNVEV come from the germline V gene (reference sequence). The CDR3 runs 15 residues. CDR3 nucleotides: TGTGCCAGCAGTTTATGGCAGGGGTCGGGCACTGAAGCTTTCTTT. Residues: CASSLWQGSGTEAFF.

This chain uses TRBV29-1 with TRBJ1-1; D ambiguous. Trimming removed 2 bases from V and 1 base from J, with 14 bases in between. Germline V lookup: CDR1 SQVTM, CDR2 ANQGSEA. The CDR3 contains 15 residues. The CDR3 bases are TGCAGCGTTGAATTTGGGGAAATCTGGAACACTGAAGCTTTCTTT. Amino acid sequence: CSVEFGEIWNTEAFF.

The chain carries TRBV27 and TRBJ2-7; D may match TRBD1 or TRBD2 (7 bases each). The CDR3 spans 14 residues. Germline V CDR1 and CDR2: MNHEY, SMNVEV (reference sequence). Deletions cut 5 bases from V and 4 bases from J, with 15 bases between. The CDR3 sequence is CASSPQGRGYEQYF. The CDR3 DNA follows: TGTGCCAGCAGTCCACAGGGGAGGGGGTACGAGCAGTACTTC.

Many counts were recorded for this clonotype. The chain uses TRBV11-2 and TRBJ2-7; D possibly uses TRBD1 or TRBD2 (5 bases each). V lost 0 bases and J 1 base, leaving 10 bases between the germline ends. The CDR3 is 15 residues long. Germline loops: CDR1 SGHAT, CDR2 FQNNGV. CDR3 region: CASSLEGDGSYEQYF. Here the CDR3 DNA reads TGTGCCAGCAGCTTAGAGGGGGACGGATCCTACGAGCAGTACTTC.

The chain carries TRBV5-4 and TRBJ2-7; D gene ambiguous. There are 13 residues in the CDR3. Germline V gene data show CDR1 as SGHNT and CDR2 as YYREEE (reference sequence). V was shortened by 4 bases and J by 0 bases, with 8 bases between the two germline ends. The CDR3 protein is CASSRALSYEQYF. Here the CDR3 DNA reads TGTGCCAGCAGCAGGGCTCTCTCCTACGAGCAGTACTTC.

The J gene is TRBJ2-1, the V gene TRBV19; no firm D call. Germline assignment: CDR1 LNHDA and CDR2 SQIVND (reference sequence). The CDR3 consists of 13 residues. V lost 3 bases, J lost 8 bases, and 11 bases lay in between. The CDR3 loop reads CASSIWVGDEQFF. DNA of the CDR3: TGTGCCAGTAGTATTTGGGTAGGCGATGAGCAGTTCTTC.

The V gene is TRBV19, the J gene TRBJ2-7, with D unclear. CDR3 length: 14 amino acids. The V end lost 5 bases, the J end lost 1 base, and 12 bases lay between the germline ends. CDR1 and CDR2 (germline): LNHDA, SQIVND (reference sequence). The DNA of the CDR3 is TGTGCCAGTAGTCCTCTCGGCCCTTCCTACGAGCAGTACTTC. Its protein is CASSPLGPSYEQYF.

The chain employs TRBV12-3 or TRBV12-4 and TRBJ2-3; the D gene is possibly TRBD1 (7 bases). V was cut by 3 bases and J by 8 bases, with 21 bases left in between. The CDR3 length is 16 residues. CDR3 sequence reads: CASSLEGAAPPVTQYF. The CDR3 bases are TGTGCCAGCAGTTTGGAGGGGGCGGCCCCTCCAGTTACGCAGTATTTT.

The chain couples TRBV7-6 to TRBJ2-5; D is possibly TRBD1 or TRBD2 (5 bases each). CDR3 size: 14 residues. Trimming cost V 2 bases and J 7 bases, with 14 bases left between them. The germline V gene has CDR1 SGHVS and CDR2 FNYEAQ. CDR3 in amino acids: CASSLSGPRGTQYF. The CDR3 nucleotides are TGTGCCAGCAGCTTATCGGGGCCCCGGGGGACCCAGTACTTC.

This clonotype was seen more than once but under ten times. The rearrangement joins TRBV4-1 to TRBJ2-6; no reliable D call. Deletions cut 4 bases from V and 0 bases from J, with 7 bases between. Germline V CDR1 and CDR2: MGHRA, YSYEKL. This CDR3 contains 15 residues. For the CDR3, the DNA is TGCGCCAGCAGCCCGGCCCTCTCTGGGGCCAACGTCCTGACTTTC. Translating gives CASSPALSGANVLTF.

This chain connects TRBV7-2 to TRBJ1-2; D remains unclear. CDR1 and CDR2 (germline): SGHTA, FQGNSA. V dropped 1 base and J dropped 3 bases, with 12 bases sitting between them. The CDR3 sequence is 15 residues long. The CDR3 nucleotides read TGTGCCAGCAGCTTAGTAATCCCCTTGGACTATGGCTACACCTTC. Its protein product is CASSLVIPLDYGYTF.

This clonotype was counted between two and nine times. The rearrangement joins TRBV27 to TRBJ2-1, with TRBD2 matching over 9 bases. This CDR3 has 15 residues. CDR1 and CDR2 (germline): MNHEY, SMNVEV (reference sequence). V dropped 5 bases and J dropped 4; count of bases not matched to a gene: 6. In DNA form, the CDR3 reads TGTGCCAGCAGTGCCCTAGCGGGGCCATACAATGAGCAGTTCTTC. Its protein is CASSALAGPYNEQFF.

This CDR3 is CATENYGYTF. The CDR3 DNA sequence: TGTGCCACAGAAAACTATGGCTACACCTTC. The chain has TRBV19 and TRBJ1-2; unclear D gene. V dropped 10 bases and J dropped 2 bases, with 5 bases sitting between them. The germline gives CDR1 LNHDA, CDR2 SQIVND (reference sequence). CDR3 size: 10 residues.

In its sample, this clonotype was seen many times. This CDR3 is CASEIAGAEDTQYF. The CDR3 DNA reads as TGTGCCAGCGAAATAGCGGGGGCGGAAGATACGCAGTATTTT. This sequence joins TRBV12-3 or TRBV12-4 and TRBJ2-3; 9 bases agree with TRBD2. This CDR3 contains 14 residues. V dropped 8 bases and J dropped 5; count of bases not matched to a gene: 8.

The chain employs TRBV4-1 and TRBJ1-1, with D possibly being TRBD1 (6 bases). V was pared by 4 bases and J by 3 bases, with 9 bases between. Germline V lookup: CDR1 MGHRA, CDR2 YSYEKL. The CDR3 sequence is 13 residues long. The CDR3 nucleotides are TGCGCCAGCAGCCCAAAGGGGGACACTGAAGCTTTCTTT. This translates into CASSPKGDTEAFF.

This rearrangement joins TRBV5-1 to TRBJ1-3; D remains ambiguous. The CDR3 is 14 amino acids. V was cut by 4 bases and J by 0 bases, with 8 bases left in between. Germline CDR1 SGHRS, CDR2 YFSETQ. CDR3 sequence (DNA): TGCGCCAGCAGCCCGCGTGTCTCTGGAAACACCATATATTTT. Its protein is CASSPRVSGNTIYF.

This clonotype was observed a handful of times. This chain connects TRBV12-3 or TRBV12-4 to TRBJ2-5; unclear D gene. Trimming took off 6 bases at V and 5 bases at J, with 13 bases between the two ends. The CDR3 extends over 13 amino acids. The CDR3 loop reads CASSNRGGETQYF. DNA of the CDR3: TGTGCCAGCAGCAACCGCGGCGGTGAGACCCAGTACTTC.

The chain couples TRBV29-1 to TRBJ2-7; no clear D gene. Germline CDR1 and CDR2: SQVTM and ANQGSEA. The CDR3 runs to 11 residues. Trimming left V 4 bases short and J 4 bases short, with 8 bases between. CDR3: CSVGMGYEQYV. The CDR3 DNA is TGCAGCGTTGGGATGGGATACGAGCAGTACGTC.

This clonotype appeared a few times. The chain combines TRBV29-1 with TRBJ1-1; 7 bases match TRBD1. Germline V gene data show CDR1 as SQVTM and CDR2 as ANQGSEA. The CDR3 consists of 12 residues. The trim removed 4 bases at V and 8 bases at J, leaving 7 bases unmatched. CDR3 protein: CSVATDRAEAFF. CDR3 coding DNA: TGCAGCGTTGCGACCGACAGGGCCGAAGCTTTCTTT. The whole variable domain, filled in from reference TRBV29-1 and TRBJ1-1, reads SAVISQKPSRDICQRGTSLTIQCQVDSQVTMMFWYRQQPGQSLTLIATANQGSEATYESGFVIDKFPISRPNLTFSTLTVSNMSPEDSSIYLCSVATDRAEAFFGQGTRLTVV.

This clonotype was found a few times. The chain has TRBV29-1 and TRBJ2-5, with 15 bases that match TRBD2. V was clipped by 4 bases and J by 5 bases; unmatched bases: 5. CDR1 is SQVTM, CDR2 ANQGSEA, per germline. The CDR3 has 15 amino acids. CDR3 amino acids: CSVVGLAGGPETQYF. DNA for the CDR3: TGCAGCGTTGTCGGACTAGCGGGGGGGCCGGAGACCCAGTACTTC.

This clonotype was seen repeatedly, ten times or more. This rearrangement joins TRBV7-3 to TRBJ2-6; D is unclear. V lost 5 bases to trimming and J lost 0 bases, with 11 bases between them. Germline CDR1 reads SGHTA; CDR2 reads FQGTGA. There are 16 residues in the CDR3. This CDR3 reads CASSLPPISGANVLTF. CDR3 in DNA: TGTGCCAGCAGCCTGCCCCCCATCTCTGGGGCCAACGTCCTGACTTTC. The entire variable domain, with the rest obtained from reference TRBV7-3 and TRBJ2-6, is as follows: GAGVSQTPSNKVTEKGKYVELRCDPISGHTALYWYRQSLGQGPEFLIYFQGTGAADDSGLPNDRFFAVRPEGSVSTLKIQRTERGDSAVYLCASSLPPISGANVLTFGAGSRLTVL.

V and J are TRBV3-1 and TRBJ2-1; 11 nucleotides match TRBD2. Looked up from germline, CDR1 is LGHDT and CDR2 is YNNKEL (reference sequence). The V and J ends lost 0 bases and 9 bases, in that order; junction bases with no gene match: 7. CDR3 length: 16 residues. The DNA for the CDR3 is TGTGCCAGCAGCCAAGATTCCCTAGCGGGGGGTGTTGAGCAGTTCTTC. Protein: CASSQDSLAGGVEQFF.

This clonotype showed up many times. The genes are TRBV29-1 and TRBJ1-1; D not resolved. Deletions cut 4 bases from V and 3 bases from J, with 3 bases between. The CDR3 contains 10 residues. Per the germline V gene, CDR1 is SQVTM and CDR2 is ANQGSEA. CDR3 residues: CSVGDTEAFF. The CDR3 DNA follows: TGCAGCGTTGGTGACACTGAAGCTTTCTTT. Filled out from reference TRBV29-1 and TRBJ1-1, the complete variable domain reads SAVISQKPSRDICQRGTSLTIQCQVDSQVTMMFWYRQQPGQSLTLIATANQGSEATYESGFVIDKFPISRPNLTFSTLTVSNMSPEDSSIYLCSVGDTEAFFGQGTRLTVV.

There are a few counts of this clonotype. This sequence joins TRBV27 and TRBJ1-2, with D possibly being TRBD1 (6 bases). V was cut by 6 bases and J by 5 bases, with 13 bases left in between. Germline CDR1 MNHEY, CDR2 SMNVEV (reference sequence). CDR3 size: 13 residues. This CDR3 is CASSPGVWYGYTF. CDR3 nucleotides: TGTGCCAGCAGCCCAGGGGTGTGGTATGGCTACACCTTC.

The chain has TRBV3-1 and TRBJ2-4; TRBD2 might be the D (5 bases). V lost 0 bases, J lost 4 bases, and 7 bases lay in between. This CDR3 has 14 amino acids. Per the germline V gene, CDR1 is LGHDT and CDR2 is YNNKEL (reference sequence). The CDR3 here is CASSQERGKNIQYF. The DNA for the CDR3 is TGTGCCAGCAGCCAAGAGCGCGGGAAAAACATTCAGTACTTC.

This clonotype occurred many times. The rearrangement uses TRBV6-2 or TRBV6-3 and TRBJ2-7; 9 bases match TRBD1. V was clipped by 0 bases and J by 3 bases; unmatched bases: 0. This CDR3 spans 14 amino acids. The germline CDR1 and CDR2 sequences are MNHEY and SVGEGT. CDR3 DNA sequence: TGTGCCAGCAGTTACTCGACAGGGGGCTACGAGCAGTACGTC. This gives the protein CASSYSTGGYEQYV.

This clonotype was observed a few times. CDR3: CASSEYDPGEQFF. The CDR3 coding sequence is TGTGCCAGCAGTGAATATGATCCCGGGGAGCAGTTCTTC. This chain links TRBV25-1 with TRBJ2-1; no clear D. Germline V gives CDR1 MGHDK, CDR2 SYGVNS. This CDR3 comprises 13 residues. Trimming took off 0 bases at V and 10 bases at J, with 10 bases between the two ends. Full variable domain (remainder filled in from reference TRBV25-1 and TRBJ2-1): EADIYQTPRYLVIGTGKKITLECSQTMGHDKMYWYQQDPGMELHLIHYSYGVNSTEKGDLSSESTVSRIRTEHFPLTLESARPSHTSQYLCASSEYDPGEQFFGPGTRLTVL.

This clonotype was found many times. This sequence joins TRBV7-9 and TRBJ2-2, with D perhaps given as TRBD1 or TRBD2 (5 bases each). The CDR3 spans 17 residues. Germline loops: CDR1 SEHNR, CDR2 FQNEAQ (reference sequence). Trimming took 4 bases from V and 0 from J, leaving 15 bases between them. The CDR3 nucleotides are TGTGCCAGCAGCTCCCGGGACGTCCGACCGAACACCGGGGAGCTGTTTTTT. It codes for CASSSRDVRPNTGELFF.

V gene TRBV7-9 combines with J gene TRBJ2-1; TRBD2 is a possible D gene (5 bases). Per germline, CDR1 SEHNR and CDR2 FQNEAQ (reference sequence). CDR3 length equals 17 residues. V gave up 6 bases and J gave up 4 bases, with 22 bases separating them. DNA for the CDR3: TGTGCCAGCAGATCATTCTGGACTTTCGAGGGTTACAATGAGCAGTTCTTC. Encoded protein: CASRSFWTFEGYNEQFF.

This clonotype was counted between two and nine times. CDR3 nucleotides: TGTGCCAGCAGTTACCCGGGGGTGGGATTCTTC. It is translated as CASSYPGVGFF. V and J are TRBV6-2 or TRBV6-3 and TRBJ2-1; D possibly corresponds to TRBD2 (6 bases). This CDR3 region has 11 residues. Trimming pared 2 bases from V and 16 bases from J, leaving 12 bases between. Per germline, CDR1 MNHEY and CDR2 SVGEGT.